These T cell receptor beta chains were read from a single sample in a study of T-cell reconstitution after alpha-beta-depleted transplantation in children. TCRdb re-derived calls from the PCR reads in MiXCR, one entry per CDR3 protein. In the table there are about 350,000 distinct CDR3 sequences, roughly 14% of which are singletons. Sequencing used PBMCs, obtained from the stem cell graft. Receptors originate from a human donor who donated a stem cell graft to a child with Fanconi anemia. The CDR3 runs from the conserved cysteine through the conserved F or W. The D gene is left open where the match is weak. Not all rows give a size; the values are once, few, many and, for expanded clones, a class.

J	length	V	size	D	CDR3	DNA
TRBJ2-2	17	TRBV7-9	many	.	CASSFLDRSYLTGELFF	TGTGCCAGCAGCTTTCTCGACAGGTCCTATCTCACCGGGGAGCTGTTTTTT
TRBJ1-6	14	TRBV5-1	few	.	CASSFPQDDSPLHF	TGCGCCAGCAGCTTTCCACAGGATGATTCACCCCTCCACTTT
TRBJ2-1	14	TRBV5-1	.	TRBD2	CASGGSGGINEQFF	TGCGCCAGCGGGGGTAGCGGGGGAATAAATGAGCAGTTCTTC
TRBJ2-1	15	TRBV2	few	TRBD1	CASSEGQGAYNEQFF	TGTGCCAGCAGTGAGGGACAGGGGGCGTACAATGAGCAGTTCTTC
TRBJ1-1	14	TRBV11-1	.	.	CASSWPGHGAEAFF	TGTGCCAGCAGCTGGCCCGGTCATGGGGCTGAAGCTTTCTTT
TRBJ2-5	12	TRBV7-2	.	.	CASSFFGETQYF	TGTGCCAGCAGCTTTTTCGGTGAGACCCAGTACTTC
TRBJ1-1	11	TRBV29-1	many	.	CSVGANTEAFF	TGCAGCGTTGGTGCCAACACTGAAGCTTTCTTT
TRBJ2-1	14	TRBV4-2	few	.	CASSQDYPLNEQFF	TGTGCCAGCAGCCAAGATTATCCACTCAATGAGCAGTTCTTC
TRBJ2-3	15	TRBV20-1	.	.	CSATARQISTDTQYF	TGCAGTGCCACCGCTCGACAGATAAGCACAGATACGCAGTATTTT
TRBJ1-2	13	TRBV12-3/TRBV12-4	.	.	CASSSRAISGYTF	TGTGCCAGCAGTTCCCGGGCCATCAGTGGCTACACCTTC